The clone carrying this TCR beta chain was detected a few times. This entry belongs to a study of blood T cell repertoires in COVID-19. Overall study context: Italy, Spain and the United States were the sources of the convalescent and acute COVID-19 samples. PBMCs, B-cell-depleted T cells, or T cells were the source of the cDNA or gDNA that made up the material.

CDR3 length: 13 amino acids. V lost 5 bases, J lost 10 bases, and 15 bases lay in between. Per the germline V gene, CDR1 is SGHTA and CDR2 is FQGNSA. In the authors' methods: Estimates of nucleated cell counts were drawn from the amplification of reference gene primers. The repertoire was sequenced with immunoSEQ multiplex PCR; TCRdb's copy has only in-frame clones and lacks some. The V and J calls and clone size come from that table; D and trimming were worked out from the DNA. The table has 270,000 or so clones, 85% seen once. This sequence originates from a human donor in a cohort sampled during active COVID-19. Sequenced material: peripheral blood. The chain is built from TRBV7-2 and TRBJ1-3; TRBD1 is a possible D gene (6 bases). CDR3 DNA sequence: TGTGCCAGCAGCCTCCCTCCTGGGACAACCATATATTTT. This gives the protein CASSLPPGTTIYF.